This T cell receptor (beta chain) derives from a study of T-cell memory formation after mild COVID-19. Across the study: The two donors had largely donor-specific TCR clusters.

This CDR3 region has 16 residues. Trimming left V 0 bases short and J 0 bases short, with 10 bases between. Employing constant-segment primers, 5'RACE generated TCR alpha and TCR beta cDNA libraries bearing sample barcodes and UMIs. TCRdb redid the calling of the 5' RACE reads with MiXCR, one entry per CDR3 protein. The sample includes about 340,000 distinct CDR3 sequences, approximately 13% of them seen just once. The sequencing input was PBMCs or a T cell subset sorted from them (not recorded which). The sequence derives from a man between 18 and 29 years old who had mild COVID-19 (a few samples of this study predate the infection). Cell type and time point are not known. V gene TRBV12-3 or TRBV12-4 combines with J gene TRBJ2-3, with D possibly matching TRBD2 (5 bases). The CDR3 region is CASSLARGTSTDTQYF. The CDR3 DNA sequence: TGTGCCAGCAGTTTAGCTCGGGGAACAAGCACAGATACGCAGTATTTT.